This T cell receptor beta chain was sequenced for a study of vaccination effects on CD4 cells after COVID-19. Study results and limitations: Pronounced clonal contraction occurred in clones induced by infection and by vaccine late after vaccination.

The CDR3 loop spans 15 amino acids. Deletions cut 2 bases from V and 5 bases from J, with 13 bases between. Germline CDR1 is SGHNT and CDR2 is YYREEE (reference sequence). Sequencing in the ViraFEST assay came after antigen-specific CD4+ T cells had been expanded with viral peptide pools, which were used to stimulate PBMC. Culture proceeded for approximately 10 days, and CD4+ T cells were then isolated. All vaccine recipients tested negative for nucleocapsid antibodies and had never contracted SARS-CoV-2 infection. Half the medium was swapped for IL-2 medium on days 3 and 7. TCRdb's copy holds only in-frame clones and misses some; the assay was immunoSEQ multiplex PCR. This table has some 77,000 clones, around 76% appearing once. Of note for this clone: The antigen remains unidentified.

The receptor was isolated from a human donor who received a COVID-19 vaccine. This specimen consisted of CD4+ T cells from PBMCs cultured with HCoV-OC43 spike peptides, obtained before COVID-19 vaccination. Subset described: HCoV-OC43 spike overlapping peptide pool stimulation. This chain joins TRBV5-4 and TRBJ1-4; no reliable D call. The CDR3 loop is CASSLKGHGNEKLFF. The CDR3 DNA sequence: TGTGCCAGCAGCTTAAAAGGCCATGGGAATGAAAAACTGTTTTTT.